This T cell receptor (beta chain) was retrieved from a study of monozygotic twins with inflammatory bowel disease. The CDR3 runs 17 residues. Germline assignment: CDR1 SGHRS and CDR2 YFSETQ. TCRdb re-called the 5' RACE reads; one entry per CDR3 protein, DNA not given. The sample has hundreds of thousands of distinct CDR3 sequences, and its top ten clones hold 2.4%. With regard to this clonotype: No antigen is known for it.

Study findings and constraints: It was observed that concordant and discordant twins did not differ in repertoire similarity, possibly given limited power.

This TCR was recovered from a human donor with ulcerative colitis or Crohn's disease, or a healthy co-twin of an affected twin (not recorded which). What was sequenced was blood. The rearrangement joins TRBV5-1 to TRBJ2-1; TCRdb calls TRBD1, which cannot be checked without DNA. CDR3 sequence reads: CASSLVYIGTGGHEQFF.